Below are 14 T cell receptor beta chains sequenced from a single sample in a study of PD-1 blockade in classical Hodgkin lymphoma. Some clones are missing from TCRdb's copy, which holds only in-frame ones; the method was immunoSEQ multiplex PCR. The sample lists 2,000 to 2,500 clones; more than 80% were seen once. Exposure to brentuximab vedotin varied, and each patient had relapsed following autologous stem cell transplantation. Sequences were derived from peripheral blood mononuclear cells (PBMCs), sampled at baseline. Receptor source: a human donor with classical Hodgkin lymphoma.

The J gene is TRBJ1-1, the V gene TRBV6-4; D is undetermined. Germline-derived CDR1 and CDR2 are MRHNA and SNTAGT. This CDR3 spans 14 amino acids. Trimming removed 6 bases at V and 7 bases at J, with 18 bases between. In nucleotides, the CDR3 is TGTGCCAGCAGCGAAATTGCTGGAACGGTTGAAGCTTTCTTT. Its protein product is CASSEIAGTVEAFF.

The rearrangement joins TRBV18 to TRBJ1-1; no clear D. The CDR3 totals 14 residues. V was trimmed by 2 bases and J by 1 base, leaving 8 bases between them. Germline V gene data show CDR1 as KGHSH and CDR2 as LQKENI. This CDR3 is CASSPGYGNTEAFF. The CDR3 region has the DNA TGTGCCAGCTCACCAGGGTATGGGAACACTGAAGCTTTCTTT.

This chain uses TRBV19 with TRBJ2-7; D perhaps matches TRBD1 (5 bases). V was shortened by 1 base and J by 2 bases, with 15 bases between the two germline ends. Germline V gene sequence: CDR1 LNHDA, CDR2 SQIVND (reference sequence). The CDR3 is made up of 16 amino acids. In nucleotides, the CDR3 is TGTGCCAGTAGTATAGGGGGCTCCGGCTGGGCCTACGAGCAGTACTTC. Translated: CASSIGGSGWAYEQYF.

The chain employs TRBV5-4 and TRBJ2-7; 8 nucleotides line up with TRBD1. CDR3 length: 15 residues. Germline V gene sequence: CDR1 SGHNT, CDR2 YYREEE (reference sequence). With V trimmed by 0 bases and J by 3 bases, 5 bases remained unmatched. This CDR3 is CASSLDRGMVYEQYF. In nucleotides, the CDR3 is TGTGCCAGCAGCTTGGACAGGGGGATGGTCTACGAGCAGTACTTC.

The rearrangement uses TRBV10-3 and TRBJ2-7, with D unresolved. Trimming pared 4 bases from V and 3 bases from J, leaving 13 bases between. The CDR3 runs 14 residues. The germline CDR1 and CDR2 sequences are ENHRY and SYGVKD. In DNA form, the CDR3 reads TGTGCCATCAGTGGGGTTGGACCCAACTACGAGCAGTACTTC. This translates into CAISGVGPNYEQYF.

The chain joins TRBV6-1 to TRBJ2-6; D is ambiguous. Germline values: CDR1 MNHNS, CDR2 SASEGT. Deletions cut 1 base from V and 2 bases from J, with 3 bases between. This CDR3 region has 14 residues. CDR3 in DNA: TGTGCCAGCAGTGAAGGGACTGGGGCCAACGTCCTGACTTTC. It specifies CASSEGTGANVLTF.

The V call is TRBV27, the J call TRBJ1-3; 7 bases are shared with TRBD1. V lost 0 bases and J lost 4; bases outside the gene matches: 3. The CDR3 length is 15 residues. From germline, CDR1 is MNHEY and CDR2 SMNVEV (reference sequence). The chain's CDR3 is CASSLSSGQGNTIYF. The CDR3 DNA reads as TGTGCCAGCAGTTTATCGTCGGGACAGGGAAACACCATATATTTT.

This rearrangement joins TRBV10-3 to TRBJ2-5; unclear D gene. V gave up 10 bases and J gave up 1 base, with 7 bases separating them. Germline CDR1 reads ENHRY; CDR2 reads SYGVKD. This CDR3 spans 11 amino acids. The CDR3 spells CASRTQETQYF. CDR3 DNA sequence: TGTGCCAGCAGGACCCAAGAGACCCAGTACTTC.

The chain recombines TRBV29-1 with TRBJ1-2, with unresolved D. The CDR3 length is 12 residues. The germline CDR1 and CDR2 sequences are SQVTM and ANQGSEA. V gave up 4 bases and J gave up 4 bases, with 10 bases separating them. CDR3 in DNA: TGCAGCGTTGGCGGGGAACTCTATGGCTACACCTTC. It yields the protein CSVGGELYGYTF.

V is TRBV10-3 and J is TRBJ2-5; 11 bases are a match to TRBD1. Germline V lookup: CDR1 ENHRY, CDR2 SYGVKD. J gave up 4 bases and V 3 bases, and 4 bases lay outside the gene matches. The CDR3 loop spans 15 amino acids. The CDR3 region has the DNA TGTGCCATCAGTGATTGGACAGGGGGCGGAGAGACCCAGTACTTC. Translation gives CAISDWTGGGETQYF.

In its sample, this clone was seen a few times. V usage is TRBV5-4 and J usage is TRBJ2-1; D may correspond to TRBD1 or TRBD2 (5 bases each). Germline lookup yields CDR1 SGHNT and CDR2 YYREEE (reference sequence). The CDR3 is made up of 15 amino acids. Trimming removed 0 bases at V and 6 bases at J, with 13 bases between. The CDR3 nucleotides are TGTGCCAGCAGCTTGGGTGGGGCGGGTAGCAATGAGCAGTTCTTC. It translates to CASSLGGAGSNEQFF.

The J gene is TRBJ2-5, the V gene TRBV6-5; 10 bases fit TRBD1. The CDR3 extends over 14 amino acids. Germline V CDR1 and CDR2: MNHEY, SVGAGI. V gave up 6 bases and J gave up 5 bases; unmatched junction bases: 6. CDR3 protein: CASRRQGARETQYF. The CDR3 bases are TGTGCCAGCAGGAGACAGGGGGCGAGGGAGACCCAGTACTTC.

This clone was detected only once. V gene TRBV19 combines with J gene TRBJ1-2, with 7 bases aligning to TRBD1. The germline CDR1 and CDR2 sequences are LNHDA and SQIVND (reference sequence). The J segment lost 4 bases and the V segment lost 5 bases, leaving 7 bases of the junction unmatched. CDR3 length equals 14 residues. Here the CDR3 DNA reads TGTGCCAGTAGTGCAACAGGGGAGGCCTATGGCTACACCTTC. This sequence encodes CASSATGEAYGYTF.

This clone was found a few times. V gene TRBV25-1 combines with J gene TRBJ2-7; D is perhaps TRBD2 (6 bases). Deletions cut 8 bases from V and 4 bases from J, with 15 bases between. Germline-derived CDR1 and CDR2 are MGHDK and SYGVNS. The CDR3 contains 13 residues. The CDR3 DNA sequence: TGTGCCAGCGGGATAGGAGGGTTGTACGAGCAGTACTTC. Its protein product is CASGIGGLYEQYF.